What follows is one TCR beta chain and its context. The record originates from a study of OX40 agonist ivuxolimab in advanced cancers. Autoimmune disease history or systemic immunosuppression led to patient exclusion. The CDR3 sequence is 11 residues long. CDR1 GTSNPN and CDR2 SVGIG come from the germline V gene (reference sequence). Trimming left V 4 bases short and J 4 bases short, with 8 bases between. Generated by immunoSEQ multiplex PCR, the TCRdb table keeps only in-frame clones and is missing some. The sample shows about 52,000 clones, about nine tenths of them seen only once. The V call is TRBV30, the J call TRBJ2-7; D unclear. This TCR was sampled from an adult with an advanced solid tumor such as melanoma, head and neck, liver or kidney cancer. This specimen was CD4+ or CD8+ T cells sorted from blood, taken in a trial of the OX40 agonist ivuxolimab. CDR3 DNA: TGTGCCTGGATCGGTCATTACGAGCAGTACTTC. Its translation: CAWIGHYEQYF.